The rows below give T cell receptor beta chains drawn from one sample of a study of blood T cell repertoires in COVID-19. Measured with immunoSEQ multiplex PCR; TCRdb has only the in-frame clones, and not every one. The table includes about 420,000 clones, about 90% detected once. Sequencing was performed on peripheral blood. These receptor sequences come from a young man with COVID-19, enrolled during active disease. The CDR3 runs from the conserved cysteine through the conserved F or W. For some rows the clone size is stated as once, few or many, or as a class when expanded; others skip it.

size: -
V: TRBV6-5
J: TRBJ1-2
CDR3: CASSYRQGLRYTF

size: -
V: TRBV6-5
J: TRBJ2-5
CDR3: CASRATGQQETQYF

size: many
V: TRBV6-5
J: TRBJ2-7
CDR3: CASSYSTLGSYEQYF

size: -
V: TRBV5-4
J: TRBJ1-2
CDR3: CASSVTENYGYTF

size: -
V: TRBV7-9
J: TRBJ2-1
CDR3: CASSLGPLFKQFF

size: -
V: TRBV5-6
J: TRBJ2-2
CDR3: CASSSTSGSTGELFF

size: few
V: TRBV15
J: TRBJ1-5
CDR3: CATSSGPLQGTVSNQPQHF

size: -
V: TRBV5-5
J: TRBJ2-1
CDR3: CASRRTGTSNEQFF

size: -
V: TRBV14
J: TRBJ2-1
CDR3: CASSSGVTTNEQFF

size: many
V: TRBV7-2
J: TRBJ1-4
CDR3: CASRGGLNEKLFF

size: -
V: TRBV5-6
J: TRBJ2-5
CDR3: CASSLGGEETQYF

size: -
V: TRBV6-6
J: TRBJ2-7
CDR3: CASSYLLQGGDEQYF

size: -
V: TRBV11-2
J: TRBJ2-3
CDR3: CASTNGERGDPTDTQYF

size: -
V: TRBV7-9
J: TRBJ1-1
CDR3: CASSHNRDLNTEAFF

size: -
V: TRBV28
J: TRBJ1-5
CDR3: CASSSRGPQHF

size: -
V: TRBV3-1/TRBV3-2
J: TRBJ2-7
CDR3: CASSPSSGPSYEQYF